The T cell receptor (beta chain) described here comes from a study of Graves' ophthalmopathy and Graves' hyperthyroidism. Reliance was placed on clinical symptoms, serum thyroxine, TRAb, thyroid ultrasound and orbital computed tomography for diagnosis. The sample holds a few counts of this clonotype. Its target is not known. Notes on the study in general: Distinction of ophthalmopathy from stable hyperthyroidism by a 13-signature model reached roughly 88% sensitivity and roughly 78% specificity.

The CDR3 length is 12 residues. Germline V gives CDR1 MNHEY, CDR2 SVGEGT. The V end was cut by 3 bases, the J end by 6 bases, with 8 bases between. The sequenced template was RNA, covering the TCR beta CDR3 region. The library came from an HTBI-primed first-round RT-PCR and a second-round multiplex PCR. TCRdb reprocessed the multiplex PCR reads via MiXCR and lists one record per CDR3 protein. The sample comprises approximately 210,000 distinct CDR3 sequences, roughly 29% of which are singletons, and 9.1% rests with the top ten. The sequenced sample consisted of peripheral blood. The TCR originated in a man aged 45 to 65 with Graves' ophthalmopathy. The genes are TRBV6-2 or TRBV6-3 and TRBJ1-2; D unresolved. The CDR3 DNA reads as TGTGCCAGCAGTTATAGTGCGAATGGCTACACCTTC. It yields the protein CASSYSANGYTF.